Shown below are 16 T cell receptor beta chains from a single sample sequenced in a study of human T cells and chemical hapten exposure. TCRdb independently ran MiXCR on the RACE reads; one entry per CDR3 protein. The sample lists over 150,000 distinct CDR3 sequences; around a quarter were seen once. The sample's time point: patch test 3, about 24 weeks after DPC sensitization. Stated treatment: therapeutic diphenylcyclopropenone sensitization with weekly scalp DPC. Sequencing was performed on whole blood, taken in connection with sensitization to the hapten diphenylcyclopropenone (DPC). The source is a woman between 18 and 30 years old with alopecia areata. Some clones in this sample may be carry-over from other donors' samples.

The V and J genes are TRBV11-1 and TRBJ1-1; 8 bases fit TRBD1. V lost 3 bases to trimming and J lost 6 bases; unmatched junction nucleotides: 3. Per germline, CDR1 SGHAT and CDR2 FQDESV (reference sequence). This CDR3 is built from 13 residues. The CDR3 DNA reads TGTGCCAGCAGCTTGACAGGGGCGGCTGAAGCTTTCTTT. Translated: CASSLTGAAEAFF.

This clonotype was detected many times. J is TRBJ2-1 and V is TRBV18; the D gene is possibly TRBD1 (6 bases). Deletions cut 0 bases from V and 8 bases from J, with 14 bases between. Germline lookup yields CDR1 KGHSH and CDR2 LQKENI. The CDR3 consists of 15 residues. CDR3 nucleotide sequence: TGTGCCAGCTCACCACCAGGACAGTTTAAGGATGAGCAGTTCTTC. Translated: CASSPPGQFKDEQFF.

This clonotype showed up just a few times. V gene TRBV6-2 or TRBV6-3 combines with J gene TRBJ2-7; 9 bases fit TRBD1. The CDR3 is 14 amino acids. Germline V lookup: CDR1 MNHEY, CDR2 SVGEGT. V was pared by 6 bases and J by 3 bases, with 6 bases of the junction left unmatched. CDR3: CASRDPGQGYEQYF. CDR3 nucleotides: TGTGCCAGCAGAGACCCGGGACAGGGCTACGAGCAGTACTTC.

In this sample, this clonotype turned up a few times. The CDR3 nucleotides are TGCAGTGCTATACCGTCGGCAGGGCGATTGGAAAAACTGTTTTTT. It encodes CSAIPSAGRLEKLFF. V gene TRBV20-1 combines with J gene TRBJ1-4; D perhaps matches TRBD1 (5 bases). Germline V gene sequence: CDR1 DFQATT, CDR2 SNEGSKA (reference sequence). V lost 4 bases, J lost 8 bases, and 20 bases lay in between. This CDR3 is built from 15 residues.

The chain links TRBV9 to TRBJ1-2; TRBD1 matches 9 bases. After removal of 2 bases from V and 8 bases from J, the junction contained 7 bases not matched to a gene. The CDR3 is 14 residues long. Germline CDR1 and CDR2: SGDLS and YYNGEE. The CDR3 DNA reads TGTGCCAGCAGCGTGGGACAGGGTATAATAGGCTACACCTTC. This encodes CASSVGQGIIGYTF.

This CDR3 is CASYHGYQETQYF. DNA of the CDR3: TGTGCCAGCTACCACGGGTACCAAGAGACCCAGTACTTC. This chain joins TRBV28 and TRBJ2-5; D gene uncertain. V dropped 8 bases and J dropped 0 bases, with 10 bases sitting between them. The CDR3 has 13 residues. Germline V lookup: CDR1 MDHEN, CDR2 SYDVKM.

The V call is TRBV5-6, the J call TRBJ2-3, with a weak D call TRBD2 (6 bases). Germline V gives CDR1 SGHDT, CDR2 YYEEEE. The CDR3 runs to 16 residues. Trimming cost V 0 bases and J 3 bases, with 14 bases left between them. The CDR3 reads CASSLVVGGVTDTQYF. The CDR3 DNA sequence: TGTGCCAGCAGCTTGGTCGTCGGCGGGGTGACAGATACGCAGTATTTT.

J is TRBJ2-1 and V is TRBV10-2; tentative D call: TRBD1 (6 bases). Trimming stripped 3 bases from V and 6 bases from J, with 9 bases between. From germline, CDR1 is WSHSY and CDR2 SAAADI. The CDR3 is 13 residues long. The chain's CDR3 is CASSDRRGNEQFF. The CDR3 region has the DNA TGCGCCAGCAGTGACCGCAGGGGCAATGAGCAGTTCTTC.

The V gene is TRBV5-1, the J gene TRBJ2-4, with D perhaps TRBD1 (5 bases). Germline V gives CDR1 SGHRS, CDR2 YFSETQ. V lost 7 bases, J lost 8 bases, and 16 bases lay in between. The CDR3 spans 13 residues. The CDR3 sequence: CASSLGRLDIQYF. CDR3 in DNA: TGCGCCAGCTCATTGGGGCGATTGGACATTCAGTACTTC.

This clonotype has at least ten counts. The chain uses TRBV7-9 and TRBJ2-7; D possibly corresponds to TRBD1 (5 bases). V lost 3 bases and J 1 base, leaving 10 bases between the germline ends. In germline, CDR1 is SEHNR, CDR2 FQNEAQ (reference sequence). This CDR3 is 14 amino acids long. The DNA for the CDR3 is TGTGCCAGCAGCTTTGACAGCTATTCCTACGAGCAGTACTTC. Amino acid sequence: CASSFDSYSYEQYF.

The rearrangement joins TRBV6-2 or TRBV6-3 to TRBJ1-3; D is undetermined. The CDR3 is 13 amino acids. V was shortened by 2 bases and J by 0 bases, with 2 bases between the two germline ends. Germline assignment: CDR1 MNHEY and CDR2 SVGEGT. The CDR3 loop is CASSYSSGNTIYF. In DNA form, the CDR3 reads TGTGCCAGCAGTTACAGCTCTGGAAACACCATATATTTT.

This clonotype was seen more than once but under ten times. This chain connects TRBV9 to TRBJ1-4, with D possibly being TRBD1 (5 bases). V was clipped by 3 bases and J by 0 bases, with 9 bases between them. CDR3 length: 15 residues. The V gene's germline CDR1 is SGDLS and CDR2 YYNGEE. This chain's CDR3 is CASSGGRTTNEKLFF. CDR3 nucleotide sequence: TGTGCCAGCAGCGGGGGACGGACAACTAATGAAAAACTGTTTTTT.

The rearrangement joins TRBV7-2 to TRBJ2-7; 7 bases map to TRBD1. V lost 5 bases and J lost 2; bases outside the gene matches: 6. Germline values: CDR1 SGHTA, CDR2 FQGNSA. CDR3 length equals 14 residues. This CDR3 reads CASSKGTATYEQYF. CDR3 sequence (DNA): TGTGCCAGCAGCAAGGGGACAGCTACCTACGAGCAGTACTTC.

This chain connects TRBV4-2 to TRBJ2-1; unclear D gene. The CDR3 is 13 residues long. Trimming shortened V by 0 bases and J by 8 bases, and 8 bases separated the two germline ends. Looked up from germline, CDR1 is LGHNA and CDR2 is YNFKEQ. The CDR3 protein is CASSQETLDEQFF. The CDR3 DNA follows: TGTGCCAGCAGCCAAGAAACCCTAGATGAGCAGTTCTTC.

The gene calls are TRBV27 and TRBJ2-1; 9 nucleotides align to TRBD2. CDR3 length equals 15 residues. V trimming: 2 bases; J trimming: 5 bases; junction bases outside the gene matches: 4. Germline lookup yields CDR1 MNHEY and CDR2 SMNVEV (reference sequence). CDR3 amino acids: CASSLRLAVNNEQFF. DNA for the CDR3: TGTGCCAGCAGTTTAAGACTAGCGGTAAACAATGAGCAGTTCTTC.

This chain uses TRBV4-1 with TRBJ2-1; 13 bases are shared with TRBD2. The ends lost 1 base at V and 8 bases at J; junction bases unmatched: 8. Germline CDR1 MGHRA, CDR2 YSYEKL. The CDR3 runs to 17 residues. This chain's CDR3 is CASSQGLAGGPMDEQFF. The CDR3 coding sequence is TGCGCCAGCAGCCAAGGACTAGCGGGGGGACCGATGGATGAGCAGTTCTTC.